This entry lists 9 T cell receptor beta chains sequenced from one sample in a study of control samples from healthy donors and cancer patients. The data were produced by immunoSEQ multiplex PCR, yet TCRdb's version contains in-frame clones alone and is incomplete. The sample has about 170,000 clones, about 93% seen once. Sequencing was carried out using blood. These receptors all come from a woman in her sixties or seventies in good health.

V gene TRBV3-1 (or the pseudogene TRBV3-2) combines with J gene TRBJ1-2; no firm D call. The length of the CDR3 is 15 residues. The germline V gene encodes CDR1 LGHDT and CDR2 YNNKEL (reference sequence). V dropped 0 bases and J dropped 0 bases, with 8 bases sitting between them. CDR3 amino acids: CASSQEAIPNYGYTF. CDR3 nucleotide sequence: TGTGCCAGCAGCCAAGAGGCCATCCCTAACTATGGCTACACCTTC.

CDR3 loop: CASSPSGTSAYGYTF. In nucleotides, the CDR3 is TGTGCCAGCAGTCCGTCCGGGACGTCAGCCTATGGCTACACCTTC. This chain connects TRBV6-6 to TRBJ1-2; D perhaps matches TRBD1 (5 bases). Germline V gene data show CDR1 as MNHNY and CDR2 as SVGAGI (reference sequence). The CDR3 has 15 residues. Trimming pared 5 bases from V and 4 bases from J, leaving 17 bases between.

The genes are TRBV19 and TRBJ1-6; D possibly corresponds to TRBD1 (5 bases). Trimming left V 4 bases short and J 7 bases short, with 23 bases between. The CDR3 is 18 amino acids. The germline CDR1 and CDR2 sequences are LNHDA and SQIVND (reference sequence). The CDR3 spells CASSKRPGTESKNSPLHF. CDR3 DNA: TGTGCCAGTAGTAAGCGCCCCGGGACTGAGAGTAAAAATTCACCCCTCCACTTT.

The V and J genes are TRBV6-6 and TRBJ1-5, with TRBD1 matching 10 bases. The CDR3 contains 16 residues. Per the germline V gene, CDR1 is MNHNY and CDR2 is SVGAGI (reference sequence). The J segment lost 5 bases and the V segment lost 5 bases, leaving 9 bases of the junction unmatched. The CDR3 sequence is CASSPFGGTGDQPQHF. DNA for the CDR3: TGTGCCAGCAGTCCTTTCGGAGGGACAGGGGATCAGCCCCAGCATTTT.

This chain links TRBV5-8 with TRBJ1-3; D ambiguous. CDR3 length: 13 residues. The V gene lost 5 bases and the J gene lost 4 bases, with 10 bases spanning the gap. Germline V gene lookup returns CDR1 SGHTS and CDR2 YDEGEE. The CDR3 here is CASSFRAGNTIYF. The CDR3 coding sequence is TGTGCCAGCAGTTTTCGAGCGGGAAACACCATATATTTT.

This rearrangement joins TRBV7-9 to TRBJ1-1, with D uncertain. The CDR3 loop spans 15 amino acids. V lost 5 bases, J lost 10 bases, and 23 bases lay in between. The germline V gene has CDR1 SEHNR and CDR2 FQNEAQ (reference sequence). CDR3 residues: CASSNYSPVEVRAFF. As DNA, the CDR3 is TGTGCCAGCAGCAATTACTCGCCGGTGGAGGTACGAGCTTTCTTT.

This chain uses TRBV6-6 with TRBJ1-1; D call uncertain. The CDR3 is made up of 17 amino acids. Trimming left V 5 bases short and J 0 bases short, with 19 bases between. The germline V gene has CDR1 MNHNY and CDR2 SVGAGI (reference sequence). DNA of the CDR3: TGTGCCAGCAGTCTCCGAATCACAAGGAGCATGAACACTGAAGCTTTCTTT. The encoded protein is CASSLRITRSMNTEAFF.

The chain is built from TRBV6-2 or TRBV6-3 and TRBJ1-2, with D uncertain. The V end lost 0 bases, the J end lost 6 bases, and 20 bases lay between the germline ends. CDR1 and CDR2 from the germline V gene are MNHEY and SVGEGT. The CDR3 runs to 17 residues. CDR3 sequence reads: CASSYSRSSNNGDGYTF. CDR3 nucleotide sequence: TGTGCCAGCAGTTACTCCCGGAGCTCAAACAACGGGGATGGCTACACCTTC.

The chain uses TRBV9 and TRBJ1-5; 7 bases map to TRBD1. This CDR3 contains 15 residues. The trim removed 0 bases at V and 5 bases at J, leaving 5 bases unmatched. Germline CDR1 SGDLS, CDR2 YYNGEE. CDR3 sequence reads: CASSVGGGGHQPQHF. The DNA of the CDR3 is TGTGCCAGCAGCGTAGGAGGGGGCGGTCATCAGCCCCAGCATTTT.